This entry concerns a single TCR beta chain. Its recognized antigen is unknown. No much larger clonotype is one base removed from it; base qualities were not supplied. These data originate in a study of shared clonotypes between healthy human individuals (dated by TCRdb to the early 2020s). Concerning the study at large: The cohort comprised a couple of women and a few men aged 18 to 49 years. Per donor, three plates each were used for CD4 naive and CD4 memory, two for CD8 naive, and one for CD8 memory. The study deeply sequenced blood TCR repertoires of five healthy adults to estimate repertoire size and the extent of clonotype sharing between individuals. To increase sequencing depth and limit assay-specific biases, TCR repertoire library preparation and sequencing were carried out by different laboratories using diverse techniques. Between about 0.94 and 8.9 billion PBMCs per donor were obtained by leukapheresis.

Using the deep immunoSEQ assay, TCR CDR3 regions were amplified from genomic DNA by multiplex PCR. Genomic DNA extracted from each cell subset was distributed evenly over all wells of several immunoSEQ 96-well plates, and each plate served as one replicate. For sorted subsets, 200 ng of genomic DNA, equivalent to some 30,000 T cell genomes, went into each replicate PCR. The purified libraries were quantified using a Qubit 3.0 fluorometer, sized with a Bioanalyzer 2100, and then quantified again using the KAPA Library Quantification kit. Each immunoSEQ 96-well plate was sequenced on its own single-read 150-cycle Illumina NextSeq 550 flow cell. Processing in the source paper ran as follows. Because the immunoSEQ output included only junctional sequences and no quality scores, the filtering could not be the same as the filtering used for full-length reads. To assign V/J genes and CDR3, sequences were annotated using PyIR, a Python wrapper for IgBLAST v1.9, with IMGT germline references. Reads with weak V/J assignments (E-value above 1e-6), missing CDR3, stop codons, out-of-frame junctions, or ambiguous translated residues were removed. V3J clonotypes were defined by identical inferred V gene, J gene, and CDR3 amino acid sequence. Percentage overlap between repertoires was calculated by dividing the number of shared unique clonotypes by the size of the smaller repertoire. Three approaches were used to assess repertoire richness: RTK rarefaction, the Chao1 estimator, and Recon v2.1 estimates of unobserved clonotypes. Generation probabilities for all TCRbeta clonotypes obtained by the gDNA method from a handful of donors were computed using OLGA. TCRdb limited this immuneACCESS table to in-frame rearrangements with V and J called. A share of clones is missing; checked studies link under half to unresolved V genes, and the rest is unexplained. V and J calls and clone size are copied from that table; D and trimming were computed from the DNA. The sample profile shows approximately 640,000 clones; around 72% of them were found once. The top ten constitute 1.8% of the sample.

General study outcomes and caveats: Pairwise subsampling indicated that sequencing depth was expected to affect the degree of clonotype sharing among donors. Naive subsets generally had larger estimated clonotype richness than memory subsets. Higher generation probabilities were observed for clonotypes shared by all four sorted-subset donors than for non-shared clonotypes. Rarefaction of sorted-subset datasets indicated incomplete sequencing despite the large sequencing depth. Sharing across a few donors was observed for roughly 5% of naive CD4, over 3% of naive CD8, 2% to 2.5% of memory CD4, and less than 0.45% of memory CD8 clonotypes. The genetic and exposure-history diversity represented was limited by the small number of donors. Sampling was restricted to blood, and TCR repertoires in tissue are likely to differ from TCR repertoires in blood.

Healthy HIV-negative adults with no recently reported acute infections or vaccinations were included as donors. Only Caucasian adults living in Nashville, Tennessee, USA were represented among the donors. CD4+ T cells were enriched by magnetic negative selection, after which naive cells were positively selected on CD45RA and the negative fraction was taken as the memory subset. Blood was collected by leukapheresis, and PBMCs were isolated by Ficoll-Histopaque density gradient centrifugation and then cryopreserved in liquid nitrogen vapor phase. Purity and quantity of every magnetically sorted T cell population were checked by analytical flow cytometry. Genomic DNA was isolated from each sorted fraction and quantified by UV absorbance on a Nanodrop 2000c. The sample comprised memory CD4+ T cells sorted from blood. What the cell subset or site label conveys for this sample: CD45RA-negative fraction. This receptor was identified in a woman aged 25 to 45 in good health.

The DNA reads TGTGCCAGCAGTGTTTACAGGGCGCAGCCCCAGCATTTT. Protein translation: CASSVYRAQPQHF. The chain is assembled from TRBV2 and TRBJ1-5; TRBD1 is perhaps the D gene, given 6 matching bases. The CDR3 measures 13 amino acids from cysteine to phenylalanine. Here the CDR3 DNA is all that survives: 39 bases in frame from base 1. CDR1 SNHLY and CDR2 FYNNEI were looked up in the germline V gene. V lost 4 bases and J lost 7 bases; the stretch between them is 11 bases long.